The TCR beta chain under discussion was sequenced for a study of blood T cell repertoires in COVID-19. Whole-study context: Samples of COVID-19 (acute and convalescent) were obtained from the United States, Italy and Spain. PBMCs, B-cell-depleted T cells, or T cells were the source of the cDNA or gDNA that made up the material.

The J segment lost 5 bases and the V segment lost 6 bases, leaving 7 bases of the junction unmatched. CDR3 length: 14 residues. Germline values: CDR1 LNHDA, CDR2 SQIVND (reference sequence). In the original processing: Using reference gene primer amplification, nucleated cell counts were estimated. This table comes from immunoSEQ multiplex PCR, and its TCRdb copy is limited to in-frame clones, with some not included. V and J calls and clone size are given by that table; D and trimming were obtained from the DNA. The sample has roughly 160,000 clones, around 83% seen once. The sample was peripheral blood. This receptor was identified in a man aged 40-55 years with acute or convalescent COVID-19. This rearrangement joins TRBV19 to TRBJ1-5, with 7 bases identical to TRBD1. The CDR3 is CASSRDRAYQPQHF. The CDR3 nucleotides are TGTGCCAGTAGCCGTGACAGGGCATATCAGCCCCAGCATTTT.